These 30 T cell receptor beta chains came from one sample sequenced in a study of T cell responses to AZD1222 COVID-19 vaccine. Repertoires were generated with immunoSEQ multiplex PCR, while TCRdb's copy carries only in-frame clones and drops some. The table has about 270,000 clones, 85% to 95% seen once; the top ten hold 0.55%. This sample comprised peripheral blood, obtained 28 days after the second AZD1222 dose. Every receptor here comes from an adult who received the AZD1222 COVID-19 vaccine.

V and J are TRBV30 and TRBJ1-1, with a possible D match to TRBD1 (6 bases). The CDR3 extends over 11 amino acids. V was pared by 5 bases and J by 11 bases, with 15 bases between. Germline V CDR1 and CDR2: GTSNPN, SVGIG (reference sequence). CDR3 in amino acids: CAWGQPGGAFF. The CDR3 bases are TGTGCCTGGGGACAGCCAGGTGGGGCTTTCTTT.

The chain combines TRBV2 with TRBJ2-3; D is possibly TRBD1 or TRBD2 (5 bases each). The CDR3 consists of 14 residues. The V gene's germline CDR1 is SNHLY and CDR2 FYNNEI. V shed 7 bases and J shed 6 bases, with 17 bases lying between them. Here the CDR3 DNA reads TGTGCCAGCACCCGCCTTGGGGGAGCGGATACGCAGTATTTT. This sequence encodes CASTRLGGADTQYF.

This chain connects TRBV3-1 (or the pseudogene TRBV3-2) to TRBJ2-1, with no clear D. V dropped 4 bases and J dropped 9 bases, with 7 bases sitting between them. Germline lookup yields CDR1 LGHDT and CDR2 YNNKEL (reference sequence). This CDR3 is 11 amino acids long. The CDR3 loop reads CASSPGGEQFF. As DNA, the CDR3 is TGTGCCAGCAGCCCGGGCGGTGAGCAGTTCTTC.

The chain is built from TRBV29-1 and TRBJ2-1, with TRBD2 matching over 9 bases. Germline assignment: CDR1 SQVTM and CDR2 ANQGSEA. The ends lost 3 bases at V and 7 bases at J; junction bases unmatched: 4. The CDR3 extends over 13 amino acids. CDR3 in DNA: TGCAGCGTTGATCGTCTAGCGGGAAATGAGCAGTTCTTC. It specifies CSVDRLAGNEQFF.

This clone is a singleton in its sample. This rearrangement joins TRBV7-6 to TRBJ2-1; 8 bases agree with TRBD2. The CDR3 runs to 15 residues. V was clipped by 4 bases and J by 2 bases; unmatched bases: 4. Per the germline V gene, CDR1 is SGHVS and CDR2 is FNYEAQ. Here the CDR3 reads CASSSTTSAYNEQFF. The CDR3 nucleotides are TGTGCCAGCAGCTCCACGACTAGCGCCTACAATGAGCAGTTCTTC.

This sequence joins TRBV20-1 and TRBJ1-3; the D is unclear. V gave up 3 bases and J gave up 4 bases, with 10 bases separating them. Germline values: CDR1 DFQATT, CDR2 SNEGSKA (reference sequence). The CDR3 has 13 amino acids. The CDR3 coding sequence is TGCAGTGCTAGTGCCACAGTCGGAAACACCATATATTTT. It codes for CSASATVGNTIYF.

The V call is TRBV5-1, the J call TRBJ2-1; no definite D call. CDR1 is SGHRS and CDR2 is YFSETQ in the germline V gene. V lost 3 bases to trimming and J lost 5 bases, with 9 bases between them. The CDR3 totals 13 residues. Here the CDR3 DNA reads TGCGCCAGCAGCTATACGGGTAACAATGAGCAGTTCTTC. This translates into CASSYTGNNEQFF.

With regard to this clone: The sample contains more than one DNA sequence encoding this CDR3. The V gene is TRBV28, the J gene TRBJ1-2; a weak D match, TRBD1 (5 bases). The ends were cut back, 5 bases at V and 4 bases at J, with 11 bases in the middle. This CDR3 has 13 residues. From germline, CDR1 is MDHEN and CDR2 SYDVKM. CDR3 loop: CASSPRGVYGYTF. The DNA for the CDR3 is TGTGCCAGCAGTCCACGGGGGGTCTATGGCTACACCTTC.

The V and J genes are TRBV18 and TRBJ1-1; 8 bases agree with TRBD1. V lost 3 bases, J lost 6 bases, and 15 bases stayed unmatched. The CDR3 consists of 17 residues. Germline CDR1 and CDR2: KGHSH and LQKENI. CDR3 sequence (DNA): TGTGCCAGCTCACCCTTTGGACAGGGCGGAGGAATATCTGAAGCTTTCTTT. Its translation: CASSPFGQGGGISEAFF.

The V call is TRBV24-1, the J call TRBJ2-1, with D maybe TRBD2 (5 bases). CDR1 is KGHDR, CDR2 SFDVKD, per germline. V shed 1 base and J shed 4 bases, with 10 bases lying between them. This CDR3 contains 15 residues. The CDR3 reads CATSDFVAPYNEQFF. The CDR3 DNA follows: TGTGCCACCAGTGATTTTGTAGCGCCTTACAATGAGCAGTTCTTC.

This clone was seen just once. This chain links TRBV3-1 (or the pseudogene TRBV3-2) with TRBJ1-1; D not resolved. V lost 6 bases and J lost 5, with 13 bases in between. The CDR3 is made up of 13 amino acids. Germline V lookup: CDR1 LGHDT, CDR2 YNNKEL (reference sequence). CDR3 coding DNA: TGTGCCAGCAGGGGAGGGTCAGAGACTGAAGCTTTCTTT. Translating it yields CASRGGSETEAFF.

V usage is TRBV6-5 and J usage is TRBJ1-1; D uncertain. CDR1 and CDR2 (germline): MNHEY, SVGAGI. Trimming stripped 2 bases from V and 6 bases from J, with 10 bases between. The CDR3 length is 13 residues. Here the CDR3 reads CASSYPGRPEAFF. CDR3 bases: TGTGCCAGCAGTTACCCTGGACGGCCTGAAGCTTTCTTT.

The V call is TRBV5-1, the J call TRBJ2-5; D remains ambiguous. V lost 0 bases to trimming and J lost 1 base, with 7 bases between them. CDR1 is SGHRS, CDR2 YFSETQ, per germline. The CDR3 sequence is 14 residues long. The CDR3 sequence is CASSLGTAQETQYF. CDR3 sequence (DNA): TGCGCCAGCAGCTTGGGCACAGCCCAAGAGACCCAGTACTTC.

The chain recombines TRBV9 with TRBJ2-6; the D gene is possibly TRBD2 (6 bases). Deletions cut 0 bases from V and 0 bases from J, with 16 bases between. From germline, CDR1 is SGDLS and CDR2 YYNGEE. The CDR3 has 19 residues. The CDR3 region is CASSVDMDMEGSGANVLTF. The CDR3 bases are TGTGCCAGCAGCGTAGATATGGACATGGAGGGCTCTGGGGCCAACGTCCTGACTTTC. Combining the CDR3 with reference TRBV9 and TRBJ2-6 gives the whole variable domain DSGVTQTPKHLITATGQRVTLRCSPRSGDLSVYWYQQSLDQGLQFLIQYYNGEERAKGNILERFSAQQFPDLHSELNLSSLELGDSALYFCASSVDMDMEGSGANVLTFGAGSRLTVL.

The genes are TRBV5-1 and TRBJ2-1; perhaps TRBD1 as D (6 bases). Between the trimmed V and J ends, which lost 0 bases and 4 bases, there was a span of 11 bases. There are 15 residues in the CDR3. The germline CDR1 and CDR2 sequences are SGHRS and YFSETQ. This CDR3 is CASSLAGTLYNEQFF. The CDR3 nucleotides read TGCGCCAGCAGCTTGGCCGGGACACTATACAATGAGCAGTTCTTC.

The V and J genes are TRBV27 and TRBJ1-2; perhaps TRBD1 as D (6 bases). V dropped 4 bases and J dropped 3 bases, with 9 bases sitting between them. Looked up from germline, CDR1 is MNHEY and CDR2 is SMNVEV (reference sequence). The CDR3 consists of 13 residues. DNA of the CDR3: TGTGCCAGCAGTTCCTCAGGGGACTATGGCTACACCTTC. Translation: CASSSSGDYGYTF.

This sequence joins TRBV7-2 and TRBJ1-1; unclear D gene. The CDR3 is 12 amino acids. Germline-derived CDR1 and CDR2 are SGHTA and FQGNSA. Trimming took off 11 bases at V and 5 bases at J, with 15 bases between the two ends. CDR3 nucleotide sequence: TGTGCCTGTGGACGGACGGGAACTGAAGCTTTCTTT. This gives the protein CACGRTGTEAFF.

J is TRBJ2-1 and V is TRBV29-1; no reliable D call. The CDR3 has 13 amino acids. Germline-derived CDR1 and CDR2 are SQVTM and ANQGSEA. Trimming stripped 2 bases from V and 0 bases from J, with 5 bases between. The CDR3: CSVERFSYNEQFF. CDR3 sequence (DNA): TGCAGCGTTGAACGCTTCTCCTACAATGAGCAGTTCTTC.

The J gene is TRBJ1-1, the V gene TRBV2; the D gene is possibly TRBD1 (6 bases). The CDR3 runs to 13 residues. Germline lookup yields CDR1 SNHLY and CDR2 FYNNEI. Trimming shortened V by 11 bases and J by 0 bases, and 13 bases separated the two germline ends. This CDR3 is CAGGAYMNTEAFF. CDR3 sequence (DNA): TGTGCCGGGGGGGCCTACATGAACACTGAAGCTTTCTTT.

This clone has more than one count but fewer than ten. The V call is TRBV19, the J call TRBJ1-2; no definite D call. CDR3 length: 12 amino acids. Germline assignment: CDR1 LNHDA and CDR2 SQIVND (reference sequence). V shed 2 bases and J shed 8 bases, with 9 bases lying between them. CDR3 DNA: TGTGCCAGTAGTATATGGGGTTCGGGCTACACCTTC. Protein product: CASSIWGSGYTF.

This sequence joins TRBV25-1 and TRBJ2-1, with TRBD2 matching 13 bases. The CDR3 totals 15 residues. Trimming cost V 5 bases and J 9 bases; bases outside gene matches: 7. In germline, CDR1 is MGHDK, CDR2 SYGVNS. DNA for the CDR3: TGTGCCAGCAGTTCCCCGGGACTAGCGGGAACTGAGCAGTTCTTC. It translates to CASSSPGLAGTEQFF.

The rearrangement joins TRBV6-5 to TRBJ2-7; D uncertain. Germline CDR1 reads MNHEY; CDR2 reads SVGAGI. V was shortened by 8 bases and J by 0 bases, with 14 bases between the two germline ends. This CDR3 is built from 14 residues. CDR3 sequence: CASSPDPASYEQYF. In nucleotides, the CDR3 is TGTGCCAGCTCCCCGGATCCGGCCTCCTACGAGCAGTACTTC.

In DNA form, the CDR3 reads TGTGCCAGCAGCCTTTTGAGCAAATCGGAGCAGTTCTTC. It is translated as CASSLLSKSEQFF. The rearrangement uses TRBV3-1 (or the pseudogene TRBV3-2) and TRBJ2-1; no firm D call. The CDR3 is 13 residues long. Trimming stripped 4 bases from V and 10 bases from J, with 14 bases between. Germline loops: CDR1 LGHDT, CDR2 YNNKEL (reference sequence).

This sequence joins TRBV5-6 and TRBJ2-1, with D hard to call. Trimming took off 0 bases at V and 3 bases at J, with 4 bases between the two ends. The length of the CDR3 is 13 residues. From germline, CDR1 is SGHDT and CDR2 YYEEEE. The CDR3 sequence: CASSLGVYNEQFF. CDR3 nucleotide sequence: TGTGCCAGCAGCTTGGGGGTCTACAATGAGCAGTTCTTC. The whole variable domain, remainder taken from reference TRBV5-6 and TRBJ2-1, is DAGVTQSPTHLIKTRGQQVTLRCSPKSGHDTVSWYQQALGQGPQFIFQYYEEEERQRGNFPDRFSGHQFPNYSSELNVNALLLGDSALYLCASSLGVYNEQFFGPGTRLTVL.

V gene TRBV4-3 combines with J gene TRBJ2-7; 9 bases are shared with TRBD1. Germline assignment: CDR1 LGHNA and CDR2 YSLEER. The CDR3 is made up of 16 amino acids. The V segment lost 0 bases and the J segment 7 bases; nucleotides outside the gene matches: 10. As DNA, the CDR3 is TGCGCCAGCAGCCAAGAAGGGGGGACAGGGATCCGGGAGCAGTACTTC. Its protein is CASSQEGGTGIREQYF.

This chain joins TRBV9 and TRBJ1-1; tentative D call: TRBD1 (6 bases). In germline, CDR1 is SGDLS, CDR2 YYNGEE. The length of the CDR3 is 14 residues. V lost 4 bases and J lost 1, with 11 bases in between. Written as DNA, the CDR3 is TGTGCCAGCAGCAAAACGGGACAGAACACTGAAGCTTTCTTT. This codes for CASSKTGQNTEAFF.

This clone was seen a few times. The genes are TRBV5-1 and TRBJ2-7; D is perhaps TRBD1 (6 bases). Germline V CDR1 and CDR2: SGHRS, YFSETQ. This CDR3 is built from 14 residues. V shed 4 bases and J shed 0 bases, with 11 bases lying between them. CDR3 bases: TGCGCCAGCAGCACCCGGGACACCTCCTACGAGCAGTACTTC. As protein: CASSTRDTSYEQYF.

The V and J genes are TRBV7-2 and TRBJ2-1, with D possibly TRBD2 on 6 matching bases. Per the germline V gene, CDR1 is SGHTA and CDR2 is FQGNSA. The CDR3 extends over 15 amino acids. Between the trimmed V and J ends, which lost 3 bases and 3 bases, there was a span of 12 bases. In nucleotides, the CDR3 is TGTGCCAGCAGCTTGGTGCCGGGAGTCTACAATGAGCAGTTCTTC. Translating it yields CASSLVPGVYNEQFF.

There are a few counts of this clone. CDR3 nucleotide sequence: TGTGCCAGCTCACCTACCGGGACAGGGTCATCTCTTCGATCCGAGCAGTACTTC. It specifies CASSPTGTGSSLRSEQYF. The rearrangement uses TRBV18 and TRBJ2-7; 9 nucleotides agree with TRBD1. This CDR3 comprises 18 residues. Germline CDR1 reads KGHSH; CDR2 reads LQKENI. V lost 3 bases, J lost 6 bases, and 18 bases stayed unmatched.

This clone was counted a few times. This chain connects TRBV7-9 to TRBJ1-2; tentative D call: TRBD1 (6 bases). Trimming took off 5 bases at V and 3 bases at J, with 16 bases between the two ends. CDR3 length: 15 amino acids. Germline V lookup: CDR1 SEHNR, CDR2 FQNEAQ (reference sequence). The DNA for the CDR3 is TGTGCCAGCAGCCCTACAGGGAGAAGCTACTATGGCTACACCTTC. As protein: CASSPTGRSYYGYTF.